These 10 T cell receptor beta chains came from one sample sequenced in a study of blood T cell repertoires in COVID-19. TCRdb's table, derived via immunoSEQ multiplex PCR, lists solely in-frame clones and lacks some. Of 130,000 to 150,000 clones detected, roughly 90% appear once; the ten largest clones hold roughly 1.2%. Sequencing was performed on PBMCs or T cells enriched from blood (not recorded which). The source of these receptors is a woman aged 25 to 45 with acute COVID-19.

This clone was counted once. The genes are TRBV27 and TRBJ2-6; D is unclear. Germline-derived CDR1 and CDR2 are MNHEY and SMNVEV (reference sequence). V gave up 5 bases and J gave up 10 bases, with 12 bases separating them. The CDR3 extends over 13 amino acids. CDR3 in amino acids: CASSPRMVNVLTF. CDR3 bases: TGTGCCAGCAGTCCGAGGATGGTGAACGTCCTGACTTTC.

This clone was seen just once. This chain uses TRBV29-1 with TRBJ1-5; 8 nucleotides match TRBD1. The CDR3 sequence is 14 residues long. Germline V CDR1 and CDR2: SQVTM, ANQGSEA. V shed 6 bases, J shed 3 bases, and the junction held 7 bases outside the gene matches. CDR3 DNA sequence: TGCAGCGTCCTAGACAGGGGTGACAATCAGCCCCAGCATTTT. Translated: CSVLDRGDNQPQHF.

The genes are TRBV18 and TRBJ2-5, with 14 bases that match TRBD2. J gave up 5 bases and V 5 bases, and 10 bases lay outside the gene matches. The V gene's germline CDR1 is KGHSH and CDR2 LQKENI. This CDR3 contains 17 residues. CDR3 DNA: TGTGCCAGCTCAGGCGGGACTAGCGGGAGTGGTGAGGAGACCCAGTACTTC. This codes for CASSGGTSGSGEETQYF. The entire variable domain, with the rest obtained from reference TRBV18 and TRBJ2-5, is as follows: NAGVMQNPRHLVRRRGQEARLRCSPMKGHSHVYWYRQLPEEGLKFMVYLQKENIIDESGMPKERFSAEFPKEGPSILRIQQVVRGDSAAYFCASSGGTSGSGEETQYFGPGTRLLVL.

CDR3 sequence (DNA): TGTGCCAGCAGCGGAGGACAGGGAGGGGAGTACGAGCAGTACTTC. It translates to CASSGGQGGEYEQYF. This sequence joins TRBV28 and TRBJ2-7; possibly TRBD1 for D (8 bases). V was clipped by 6 bases and J by 4 bases, with 19 bases between them. Germline CDR1 and CDR2: MDHEN and SYDVKM. This CDR3 region has 15 residues.

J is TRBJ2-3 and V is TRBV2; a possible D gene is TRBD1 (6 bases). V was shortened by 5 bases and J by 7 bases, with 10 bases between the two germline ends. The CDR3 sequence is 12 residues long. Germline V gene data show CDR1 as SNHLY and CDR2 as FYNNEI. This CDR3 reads CASSYDRNTQYF. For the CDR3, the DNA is TGTGCCAGCAGTTACGACAGGAATACGCAGTATTTT.

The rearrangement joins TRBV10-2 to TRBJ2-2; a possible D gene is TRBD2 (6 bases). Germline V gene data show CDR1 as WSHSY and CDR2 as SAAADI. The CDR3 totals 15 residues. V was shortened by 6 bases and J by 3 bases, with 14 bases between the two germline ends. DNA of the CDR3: TGCGCCAGCAGAATCCCGGGACTGTACACCGGGGAGCTGTTTTTT. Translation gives CASRIPGLYTGELFF.

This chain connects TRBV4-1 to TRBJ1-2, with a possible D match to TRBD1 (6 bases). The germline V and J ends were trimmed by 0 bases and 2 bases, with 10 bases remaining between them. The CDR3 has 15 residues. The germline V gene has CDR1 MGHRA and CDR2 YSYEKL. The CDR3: CASSQDTQGNYGYTF. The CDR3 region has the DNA TGCGCCAGCAGCCAAGACACGCAGGGGAACTATGGCTACACCTTC.

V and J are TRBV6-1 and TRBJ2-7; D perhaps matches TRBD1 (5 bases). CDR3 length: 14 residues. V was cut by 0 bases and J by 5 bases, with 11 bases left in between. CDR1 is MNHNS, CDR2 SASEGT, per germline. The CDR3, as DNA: TGTGCCAGCAGTGAAGCGGCAGGGCCCCACGAGCAGTACTTC. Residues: CASSEAAGPHEQYF.

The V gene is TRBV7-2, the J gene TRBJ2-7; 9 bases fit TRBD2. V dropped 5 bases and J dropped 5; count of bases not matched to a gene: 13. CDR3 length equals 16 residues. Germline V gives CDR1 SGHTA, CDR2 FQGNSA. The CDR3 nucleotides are TGTGCCAGCAGCACCAGCCGGCTAGCGGGAAACCACGAGCAGTACTTC. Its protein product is CASSTSRLAGNHEQYF. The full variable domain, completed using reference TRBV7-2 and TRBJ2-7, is GAGVSQSPSNKVTEKGKDVELRCDPISGHTALYWYRQSLGQGLEFLIYFQGNSAPDKSGLPSDRFSAERTGGSVSTLTIQRTQQEDSAVYLCASSTSRLAGNHEQYFGPGTRLTVT.

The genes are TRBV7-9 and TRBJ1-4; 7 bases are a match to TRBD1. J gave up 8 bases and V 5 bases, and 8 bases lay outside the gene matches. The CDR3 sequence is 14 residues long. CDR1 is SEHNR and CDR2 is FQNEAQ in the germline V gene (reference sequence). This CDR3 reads CASSAGQLEEKLFF. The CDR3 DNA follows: TGTGCCAGCAGCGCGGGACAGTTGGAGGAAAAACTGTTTTTT.